This T cell receptor (beta chain) was obtained from a study of blood T cell repertoires in COVID-19. Across the whole study: Sample material is recorded as cDNA or gDNA derived from T cells, B-cell-depleted T cells, or PBMCs.

Trimming took 4 bases from V and 9 from J; bases not matched to a gene: 18. The CDR3 spans 17 residues. CDR1 and CDR2 from the germline V gene are SGHAT and FQNNGV. Per the study methods: Researchers report that nucleated cell counts were estimated from reference gene primer amplification. The method was immunoSEQ multiplex PCR; TCRdb's version includes in-frame clones alone and lacks a portion of them. V and J calls and clone size come straight from that table; D and trimming were deduced from the DNA. Of about 74,000 clones listed, roughly nine tenths were seen once; the top ten hold roughly 9.7%. The clonotype comes from a human donor in a cohort sampled during active COVID-19. V gene TRBV11-2 combines with J gene TRBJ2-1, with 7 bases identical to TRBD2. The specimen was peripheral blood. CDR3 DNA sequence: TGTGCCAGCAGCTCAAAGACTAGTTTTTGGGGGGGTGGTGAGCAGTTCTTC. Encoded protein: CASSSKTSFWGGGEQFF.